This T cell receptor beta chain stems from a study of blood T cell repertoires in COVID-19 (dated by TCRdb to 2018 to 2021). In the study overall: Collaborator samples came from the United States, Italy and Spain and covered acute and convalescent phases of COVID-19. The material from the prospective study consisted of cDNA or gDNA derived from T cells, B-cell-depleted T cells, or PBMCs. Deeply sampled blood TCRbeta repertoires from subjects exposed to, actively infected with, or recovered from COVID-19 were included in the dataset. A freely available public database, intended as a resource for researchers studying the immune response to SARS-CoV-2, is where the repertoires were released. Samples came from the ongoing ImmuneRACE study (first 160 participants) plus 1,254 subjects from 6 global collaborators. Sample metadata almost always included a de-identified subject ID, COVID-19 status, age in years and sex. Where HLA class I and class II types were available, the types were taken from metadata supplied by the sample provider, not from assay-based typing. Overall results and qualifications from the work: The quantity of clinical and demographic metadata differed by source and by participant and was supplied without curation.

In the prospective study, participants were roughly 18 to 100 years old, resided in about two dozen geographic areas of the United States, and were enrolled through a virtual design. Cohort assignment in the prospective study relied on participant-reported clinical history from a screening survey and a study questionnaire. A participant counted as exposed if, within 2 weeks of entering the study, that participant had been in contact with someone who had a PCR-confirmed or clinician-diagnosed COVID-19 case. Mobile phlebotomists in the prospective study collected whole blood, serum and a nasopharyngeal or oropharyngeal swab from every participant. Additional blood draws and questionnaires over a 2-month period could optionally be provided by prospective study participants. Before DNA extraction, blood samples from the prospective study were shipped at room temperature or frozen. Trimming at the junction amounts to 5 bases on V and 4 bases on J, and the germline ends lie 21 bases apart. From the cysteine through the phenylalanine, the CDR3 covers 18 amino acids. CDR3 DNA is the only sequence kept; it has 54 bases, read in frame from the first base. CDR1 and CDR2 are drawn from the germline V gene: SGHTA, FQGNSA.

For this clone: What antigen it recognizes has not been identified. No per-base quality is available; no much larger clone lies one base away.

TCRbeta CDR3 regions were amplified from genomic DNA using the immunoSEQ Assay, a bias-controlled multiplex PCR. As for how the authors treated the data: Within the assay, amplification of reference gene primers was used to estimate how many nucleated cells each sample contained. To quantify the absolute abundance of each unique TCRbeta CDR3 rearrangement, sequence reads were collapsed and filtered. For each sample, productive Simpson clonality was calculated as the square root of Simpson's diversity index over productive rearrangements. Entries here come from immuneACCESS through TCRdb and include only in-frame sequences with V and J called. Some clones fail to appear in such tables; in the studies checked, an unresolved V gene covers under half of the shortfall, and the cause of the remainder is unknown. That table furnishes V, J and clone size, whereas the DNA furnished D and trimming. The sample table lists 65,000 or so clones, around 66% of them with a count of one. The top ten clones comprise 51% of the sample.

The chain employs TRBV7-2 and TRBJ2-6; TRBD1 is possibly the D segment (5 matching bases). The sequence came from a woman aged 55 to 70 who had been exposed to COVID-19. Sequenced material: PBMCs or T cells enriched from blood (not recorded which). Here is the DNA: TGTGCCAGCAGCCTTGGTCCGGGCAGGGTGTCCGGGGCCAACGTCCTGACTTTC. It specifies CASSLGPGRVSGANVLTF. When the CDR3 is completed using the reference TRBV7-2 and TRBJ2-6 genes on either side, the full variable domain is GAGVSQSPSNKVTEKGKDVELRCDPISGHTALYWYRQSLGQGLEFLIYFQGNSAPDKSGLPSDRFSAERTGGSVSTLTIQRTQQEDSAVYLCASSLGPGRVSGANVLTFGAGSRLTVL.